What follows are 21 T cell receptor beta chains derived from one specimen sequenced in a study of Ad26.COV2.S vaccination and SARS-CoV-2 variants. The protocol was immunoSEQ multiplex PCR, while the TCRdb copy is restricted to in-frame clones and leaves out a portion. The table lists about 500,000 clones, 80% to 90% of them singletons. As to treatment: roughly 19 received Ad26.COV2.S at low or high dose, single or two shots; a few received placebo; per-sample allocation not given. The study sampled participants on day 63 after the first vaccine or placebo injection. This sample comprised peripheral blood, obtained in a trial of Ad26.COV2.S vaccine versus placebo. The receptors come from a person aged 18-65 years who received the Ad26.COV2.S COVID-19 vaccine or a placebo.

The gene calls are TRBV7-6 and TRBJ1-1; tentatively, D is TRBD1 (6 bases). The CDR3 is made up of 14 amino acids. Trimming shortened V by 2 bases and J by 4 bases, and 11 bases separated the two germline ends. CDR1 and CDR2 from the germline V gene are SGHVS and FNYEAQ. This CDR3 reads CASSLQGQGTEAFF. DNA for the CDR3: TGTGCCAGCAGCTTACAGGGGCAAGGCACTGAAGCTTTCTTT.

The rearrangement uses TRBV27 and TRBJ1-5; D may be TRBD1 (5 bases). The CDR3 has 21 residues. CDR1 and CDR2 (germline): MNHEY, SMNVEV (reference sequence). Trimming removed 2 bases at V and 0 bases at J, with 26 bases between. The CDR3 loop is CASSLMGVGRWAGDSNQPQHF. The CDR3 DNA sequence: TGTGCCAGCAGTTTAATGGGGGTCGGGCGGTGGGCCGGAGATAGCAATCAGCCCCAGCATTTT.

V is TRBV19 and J is TRBJ2-5; 11 bases fit TRBD2. Per the germline V gene, CDR1 is LNHDA and CDR2 is SQIVND (reference sequence). This CDR3 comprises 13 residues. After removal of 6 bases from V and 4 bases from J, the junction contained 1 base not matched to a gene. The chain's CDR3 is CASSGTSGETQYF. In nucleotides, the CDR3 is TGTGCCAGTAGCGGGACTAGCGGAGAGACCCAGTACTTC.

This clone was found once. The rearrangement uses TRBV9 and TRBJ2-5; weak D call: TRBD1 (5 bases). V lost 4 bases to trimming and J lost 5 bases, with 12 bases between them. The CDR3 is 13 amino acids. The germline gives CDR1 SGDLS, CDR2 YYNGEE. Here the CDR3 DNA reads TGTGCCAGCAGCAGGGGATTCTACGAGACCCAGTACTTC. Its translation is CASSRGFYETQYF.

The rearrangement uses TRBV18 and TRBJ1-2; 9 nucleotides line up with TRBD1. Germline CDR1 reads KGHSH; CDR2 reads LQKENI. V trimming: 2 bases; J trimming: 0 bases; junction bases outside the gene matches: 13. The CDR3 has 19 residues. DNA of the CDR3: TGTGCCAGCTCACCAAACAGCGGGACAGGGCCTACTTCTAACTATGGCTACACCTTC. Its translation: CASSPNSGTGPTSNYGYTF. The whole variable domain, remainder taken from reference TRBV18 and TRBJ1-2, is NAGVMQNPRHLVRRRGQEARLRCSPMKGHSHVYWYRQLPEEGLKFMVYLQKENIIDESGMPKERFSAEFPKEGPSILRIQQVVRGDSAAYFCASSPNSGTGPTSNYGYTFGSGTRLTVV.

The rearrangement links TRBV27 to TRBJ2-1; TRBD1 is a possible D gene (6 bases). The CDR3 contains 18 residues. Germline CDR1 MNHEY, CDR2 SMNVEV (reference sequence). V lost 2 bases and J 0 bases, leaving 17 bases between the germline ends. CDR3: CASSLGTGSPRSYNEQFF. The DNA of the CDR3 is TGTGCCAGCAGTTTAGGAACAGGGTCCCCGCGCTCCTACAATGAGCAGTTCTTC.

This sequence joins TRBV5-6 and TRBJ2-7, with D unresolved. Germline CDR1 is SGHDT and CDR2 is YYEEEE. V was clipped by 2 bases and J by 0 bases, with 9 bases between them. The CDR3 length is 14 residues. CDR3 loop: CASSLIVGSYEQYF. The CDR3 region has the DNA TGTGCCAGCAGCTTAATTGTCGGCTCCTACGAGCAGTACTTC.

V usage is TRBV11-3 and J usage is TRBJ2-7, with 8 bases matching TRBD1. The CDR3 covers 13 residues. The V gene's germline CDR1 is SGHNT and CDR2 YENEEA. The trim removed 3 bases at V and 5 bases at J, leaving 3 bases unmatched. CDR3 loop: CASSLAGGNEQYF. CDR3 sequence (DNA): TGTGCCAGCAGCTTGGCAGGGGGCAACGAGCAGTACTTC.

This rearrangement joins TRBV15 to TRBJ2-1, with TRBD1 identical over 8 bases. Germline V gene sequence: CDR1 LNHNV, CDR2 YYDKDF (reference sequence). The CDR3 is made up of 16 amino acids. The V and J ends lost 3 bases and 0 bases, in that order; junction bases with no gene match: 4. The CDR3 DNA reads as TGTGCCACCAGCAGTCCCGGGACAGGCTCCTACAATGAGCAGTTCTTC. Its translation is CATSSPGTGSYNEQFF.

This chain joins TRBV19 and TRBJ1-2, with D uncertain. V lost 3 bases to trimming and J lost 8 bases, with 16 bases between them. The germline V gene encodes CDR1 LNHDA and CDR2 SQIVND (reference sequence). This CDR3 contains 14 residues. In DNA form, the CDR3 reads TGTGCCAGTAGTATTTGGAGAGACTATCGGGGCTACACCTTC. It specifies CASSIWRDYRGYTF.

J is TRBJ1-4 and V is TRBV6-5; D is possibly TRBD1 (6 bases). Trimming cost V 1 base and J 8 bases, with 14 bases left between them. CDR1 is MNHEY and CDR2 is SVGAGI in the germline V gene. The CDR3 has 15 amino acids. The DNA of the CDR3 is TGTGCCAGCAGTTACTACGCCGGGGGCGGAGAAAAACTGTTTTTT. Its translation is CASSYYAGGGEKLFF.

V usage is TRBV9 and J usage is TRBJ2-3, with TRBD1 matching over 9 bases. V trimming: 3 bases; J trimming: 4 bases; junction bases outside the gene matches: 15. The CDR3 contains 18 residues. Germline V gives CDR1 SGDLS, CDR2 YYNGEE. The CDR3 nucleotides read TGTGCCAGCAGCGCCGGAACAGGGGGCATCGAAGGTTCAGATACGCAGTATTTT. Amino acids: CASSAGTGGIEGSDTQYF.

CDR3 protein: CASSLDGENEQFF. The CDR3 bases are TGTGCCAGCAGCTTAGATGGGGAGAATGAGCAGTTCTTC. This sequence joins TRBV11-3 and TRBJ2-1; weak D call: TRBD2 (5 bases). Germline V gene data show CDR1 as SGHNT and CDR2 as YENEEA. The ends were cut back, 0 bases at V and 7 bases at J, with 7 bases in the middle. This CDR3 has 13 amino acids.

V gene TRBV7-3 combines with J gene TRBJ2-5; 15 bases match TRBD2. This CDR3 is 16 amino acids long. Germline lookup yields CDR1 SGHTA and CDR2 FQGTGA. The junction had 4 bases not matched to a gene; V was cut back by 2 bases and J by 6 bases. The CDR3 protein is CASSLGTSGGQQTQYF. As DNA, the CDR3 is TGTGCCAGCAGCTTAGGGACTAGCGGGGGGCAACAGACCCAGTACTTC.

The chain employs TRBV10-1 and TRBJ1-1; D is unclear. V lost 4 bases to trimming and J lost 2 bases, with 11 bases between them. Per germline, CDR1 WNHNN and CDR2 SYGVQD (reference sequence). CDR3 length: 14 amino acids. The CDR3 coding sequence is TGCGCCAGCAGTGCAGGCGGAGATAACACTGAAGCTTTCTTT. Protein product: CASSAGGDNTEAFF.

The V gene is TRBV7-3, the J gene TRBJ1-1; 7 bases align to TRBD1. This CDR3 has 14 amino acids. The V segment lost 5 bases and the J segment 4 bases; nucleotides outside the gene matches: 7. Germline V lookup: CDR1 SGHTA, CDR2 FQGTGA. CDR3 amino acids: CASSPDRASTEAFF. CDR3 DNA sequence: TGTGCCAGCAGCCCCGACAGGGCGTCCACTGAAGCTTTCTTT.

The genes are TRBV28 and TRBJ2-7; D not certain. The CDR3 totals 17 residues. Germline CDR1 MDHEN, CDR2 SYDVKM. The V and J ends lost 5 bases and 5 bases respectively, with 25 bases between them. Here the CDR3 reads CASSPTTLSTLTDEQYF. CDR3 DNA sequence: TGTGCCAGCAGTCCAACAACCTTAAGTACCCTAACTGACGAGCAGTACTTC.

The rearrangement links TRBV4-2 to TRBJ2-5, with 8 bases matching TRBD2. Looked up from germline, CDR1 is LGHNA and CDR2 is YNFKEQ. V lost 0 bases to trimming and J lost 1 base; unmatched junction nucleotides: 4. This CDR3 is 16 amino acids long. Written as DNA, the CDR3 is TGTGCCAGCAGCCAAGAGGCTAGCGGGCCCCAAGAGACCCAGTACTTC. It encodes CASSQEASGPQETQYF.

This rearrangement joins TRBV29-1 to TRBJ2-2; tentative D call: TRBD2 (6 bases). The CDR3 is made up of 14 amino acids. V was shortened by 5 bases and J by 1 base, with 11 bases between the two germline ends. CDR1 SQVTM and CDR2 ANQGSEA come from the germline V gene. CDR3 sequence (DNA): TGCAGCGTTACGGCTAGCGAGAACACCGGGGAGCTGTTTTTT. Translating it yields CSVTASENTGELFF.

The chain recombines TRBV30 with TRBJ1-4, with 7 bases fitting TRBD1. Germline loops: CDR1 GTSNPN, CDR2 SVGIG (reference sequence). Trimming at V came to 3 bases and at J to 10 bases, leaving 8 bases not matched to a gene. The CDR3 contains 13 residues. The DNA for the CDR3 is TGTGCCTGGAGGCGTCAGGGGGATGGAAAACTGTTTTTT. Translating it yields CAWRRQGDGKLFF.

This sequence joins TRBV7-8 and TRBJ1-6; TRBD1 agrees at 10 bases. CDR3 size: 16 residues. V was clipped by 1 base and J by 8 bases; unmatched bases: 5. Looked up from germline, CDR1 is SGHVS and CDR2 is FQNEAQ. For the CDR3, the DNA is TGTGCCAGCAGCTTAGTGGGACAGGGGCTTCATTCACCCCTCCACTTT. Amino acids: CASSLVGQGLHSPLHF.